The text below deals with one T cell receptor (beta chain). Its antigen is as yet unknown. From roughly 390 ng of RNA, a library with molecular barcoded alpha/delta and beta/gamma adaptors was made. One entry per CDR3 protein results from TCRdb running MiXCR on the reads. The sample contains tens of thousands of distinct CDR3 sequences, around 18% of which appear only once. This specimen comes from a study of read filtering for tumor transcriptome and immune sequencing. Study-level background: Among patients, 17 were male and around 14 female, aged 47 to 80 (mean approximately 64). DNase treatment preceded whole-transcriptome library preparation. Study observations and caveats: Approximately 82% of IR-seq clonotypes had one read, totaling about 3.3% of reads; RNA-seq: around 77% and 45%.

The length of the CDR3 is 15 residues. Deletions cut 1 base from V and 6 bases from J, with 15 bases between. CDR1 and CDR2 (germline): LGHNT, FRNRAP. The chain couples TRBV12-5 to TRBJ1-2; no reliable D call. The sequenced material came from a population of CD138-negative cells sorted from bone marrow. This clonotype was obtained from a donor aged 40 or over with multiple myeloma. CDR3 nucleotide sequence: TGTGCTAGTGGTTTGGCGGGGTCGCCAGTCGATGGCTACACCTTC. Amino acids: CASGLAGSPVDGYTF.